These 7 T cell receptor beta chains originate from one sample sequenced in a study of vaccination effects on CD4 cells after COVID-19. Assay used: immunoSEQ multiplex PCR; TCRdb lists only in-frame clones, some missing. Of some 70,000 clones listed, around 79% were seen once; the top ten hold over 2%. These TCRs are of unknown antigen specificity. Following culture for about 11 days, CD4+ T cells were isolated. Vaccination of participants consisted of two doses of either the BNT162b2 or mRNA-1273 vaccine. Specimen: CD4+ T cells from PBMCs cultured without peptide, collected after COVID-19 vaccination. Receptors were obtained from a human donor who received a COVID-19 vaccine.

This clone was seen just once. The CDR3, as DNA: TGTGCCAGCAGTTACCCAGGGAGCAATCAGCCCCAGCATTTT. Amino acids: CASSYPGSNQPQHF. The gene calls are TRBV6-6 and TRBJ1-5, with a tentative D call TRBD1 (5 bases). From germline, CDR1 is MNHNY and CDR2 SVGAGI (reference sequence). Deletions cut 2 bases from V and 1 base from J, with 6 bases between. The CDR3 runs 14 residues.

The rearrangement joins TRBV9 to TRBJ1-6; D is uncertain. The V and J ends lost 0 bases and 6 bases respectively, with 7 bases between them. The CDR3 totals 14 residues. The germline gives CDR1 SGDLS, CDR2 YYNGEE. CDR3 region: CASSVDSGNSPLHF. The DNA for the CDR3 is TGTGCCAGCAGCGTAGATAGCGGTAATTCACCCCTCCACTTT. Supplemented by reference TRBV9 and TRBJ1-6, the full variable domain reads DSGVTQTPKHLITATGQRVTLRCSPRSGDLSVYWYQQSLDQGLQFLIQYYNGEERAKGNILERFSAQQFPDLHSELNLSSLELGDSALYFCASSVDSGNSPLHFGNGTRLTVT.

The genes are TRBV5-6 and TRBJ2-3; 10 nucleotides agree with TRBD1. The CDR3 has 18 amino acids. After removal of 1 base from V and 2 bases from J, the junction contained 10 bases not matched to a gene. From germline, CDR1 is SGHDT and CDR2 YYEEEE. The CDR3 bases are TGTGCCAGCAGCTTGTTGGGTGTCGGGACAGGGGTCACAGATACGCAGTATTTT. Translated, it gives CASSLLGVGTGVTDTQYF.

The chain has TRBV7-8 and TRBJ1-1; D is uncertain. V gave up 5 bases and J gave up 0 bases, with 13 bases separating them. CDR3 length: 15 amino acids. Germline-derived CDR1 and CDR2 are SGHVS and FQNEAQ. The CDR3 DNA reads TGTGCCAGCAGCCGGACGTCGGTTATGAACACTGAAGCTTTCTTT. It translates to CASSRTSVMNTEAFF.

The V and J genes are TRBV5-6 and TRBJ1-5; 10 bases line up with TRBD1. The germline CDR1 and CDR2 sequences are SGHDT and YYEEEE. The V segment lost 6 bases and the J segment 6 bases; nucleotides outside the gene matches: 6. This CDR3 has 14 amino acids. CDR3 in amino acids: CASTYWTGGQPQHF. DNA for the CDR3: TGTGCCAGCACTTACTGGACAGGGGGTCAGCCCCAGCATTTT.

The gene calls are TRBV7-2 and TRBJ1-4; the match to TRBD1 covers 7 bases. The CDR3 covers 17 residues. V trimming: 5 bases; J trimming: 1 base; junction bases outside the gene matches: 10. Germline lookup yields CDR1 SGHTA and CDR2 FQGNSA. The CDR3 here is CASSLQGRVGTNEKLFF. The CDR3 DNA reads TGTGCCAGCAGCCTACAGGGGAGAGTTGGAACTAATGAAAAACTGTTTTTT.

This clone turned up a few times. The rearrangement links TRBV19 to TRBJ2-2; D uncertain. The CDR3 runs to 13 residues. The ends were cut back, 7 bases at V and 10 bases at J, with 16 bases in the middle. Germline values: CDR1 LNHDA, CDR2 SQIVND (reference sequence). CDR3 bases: TGTGCCAGTACCCGCTCTTTGACAACGGAGCTGTTTTTT. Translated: CASTRSLTTELFF.